Below, 10 T cell receptor beta chains from the same sample are listed, as sequenced in a study of cytomegalovirus exposure and HLA in healthy donors. 13 Jbeta primers and 60 Vbeta primers were used for the PCR. The method was immunoSEQ multiplex PCR; TCRdb's version includes in-frame clones alone and lacks a portion of them. Of some 200,000 clones in the sample, 82% were seen once. The sample was PBMCs. These receptors originate from a woman aged 18 to 35 in good health and CMV-seronegative.

The chain uses TRBV27 and TRBJ1-6; tentatively, D is TRBD1 (6 bases). The CDR3 length is 16 residues. Between the trimmed V and J ends, which lost 3 bases and 0 bases, there was a span of 9 bases. Looked up from germline, CDR1 is MNHEY and CDR2 is SMNVEV (reference sequence). This chain's CDR3 is CASSFGQNSYNSPLHF. CDR3 in DNA: TGTGCCAGCAGTTTTGGACAGAACTCCTATAATTCACCCCTCCACTTT.

The chain links TRBV6-5 to TRBJ1-3; no reliable D call. The CDR3 runs 13 residues. Per germline, CDR1 MNHEY and CDR2 SVGAGI. With 6 bases removed from V and 4 bases from J, the gap between germline ends came to 10 bases. CDR3 DNA: TGTGCCAGCAGAGCCCGTCGCGGAAACACCATATATTTT. Translating it yields CASRARRGNTIYF.

This clone appeared a few times. This chain joins TRBV6-1 and TRBJ1-3; D is unclear. This CDR3 is 13 amino acids long. In germline, CDR1 is MNHNS, CDR2 SASEGT. V dropped 4 bases and J dropped 8 bases, with 12 bases sitting between them. CDR3 nucleotides: TGTGCCAGCAGTGGAGGAATGAGAGACACCATATATTTT. Protein product: CASSGGMRDTIYF.

V usage is TRBV30 and J usage is TRBJ2-3; D gene uncertain. Trimming stripped 0 bases from V and 0 bases from J, with 16 bases between. This CDR3 has 17 residues. Germline CDR1 GTSNPN, CDR2 SVGIG (reference sequence). The CDR3: CAWSVTLTTSSTDTQYF. As DNA, the CDR3 is TGTGCCTGGAGTGTAACATTGACGACTTCTAGCACAGATACGCAGTATTTT.

This clone was seen once. V gene TRBV19 combines with J gene TRBJ2-3; perhaps TRBD2 as D (6 bases). Germline V gives CDR1 LNHDA, CDR2 SQIVND (reference sequence). The V gene lost 0 bases and the J gene lost 4 bases, with 17 bases spanning the gap. There are 17 residues in the CDR3. This chain's CDR3 is CASSIDSGGEKPDTQYF. The CDR3 bases are TGTGCCAGTAGTATAGATAGTGGCGGGGAGAAGCCAGATACGCAGTATTTT.

The chain has TRBV21-1 and TRBJ2-3; TRBD2 is the table's D call, not checked against the DNA. TRBV21-1 corresponds to a pseudogene. This CDR3 region has 16 residues. The CDR3 region has the DNA TGTGCCAGCAGCAAAGCTAGCGGGAGTTTGACAGATACGCAGTATTTT. Protein product: CASSKASGSLTDTQYF.

The rearrangement links TRBV11-2 to TRBJ2-5; maybe TRBD2 (5 bases). Germline CDR1 SGHAT, CDR2 FQNNGV. V was shortened by 3 bases and J by 3 bases, with 14 bases between the two germline ends. This CDR3 has 15 amino acids. The DNA for the CDR3 is TGTGCCAGCAGCTTTAATCGTAACGGGGAAGAGACCCAGTACTTC. It is translated as CASSFNRNGEETQYF. Using reference TRBV11-2 and TRBJ2-5 for the parts outside the CDR3, the full variable domain is EAGVAQSPRYKIIEKRQSVAFWCNPISGHATLYWYQQILGQGPKLLIQFQNNGVVDDSQLPKDRFSAERLKGVDSTLKIQPAKLEDSAVYLCASSFNRNGEETQYFGPGTRLLVL.

This clone was counted only a few times. The chain combines TRBV6-6 with TRBJ2-2; D unclear. Trimming took off 10 bases at V and 1 base at J, with 7 bases between the two ends. Germline CDR1 is MNHNY and CDR2 is SVGAGI (reference sequence). CDR3 length equals 12 residues. Here the CDR3 reads CAIPQNTGELFF. CDR3 nucleotide sequence: TGTGCCATCCCCCAGAACACCGGGGAGCTGTTTTTT.

This chain uses TRBV5-1 with TRBJ1-3; 9 bases match TRBD1. This CDR3 is 15 amino acids long. Per the germline V gene, CDR1 is SGHRS and CDR2 is YFSETQ. V was clipped by 0 bases and J by 3 bases; unmatched bases: 1. This CDR3 reads CASSLDRGLGNTIYF. Written as DNA, the CDR3 is TGCGCCAGCAGCTTGGACAGGGGGCTTGGAAACACCATATATTTT.

The chain couples TRBV7-9 to TRBJ1-2; D is undetermined. The ends were cut back, 4 bases at V and 2 bases at J, with 8 bases in the middle. The CDR3 covers 13 residues. Germline values: CDR1 SEHNR, CDR2 FQNEAQ (reference sequence). The CDR3 bases are TGTGCCAGCAGCTCATCCGGGAACTATGGCTACACCTTC. It encodes CASSSSGNYGYTF. Drawing the rest from reference TRBV7-9 and TRBJ1-2, the complete variable domain is DTGVSQNPRHKITKRGQNVTFRCDPISEHNRLYWYRQTLGQGPEFLTYFQNEAQLEKSRLLSDRFSAERPKGSFSTLEIQRTEQGDSAMYLCASSSSGNYGYTFGSGTRLTVV.